These 11 T cell receptor beta chains share one sample of origin, sequenced in a study of CD8 T cells in ankylosing spondylitis. Findings and caveats of the study: Typical of ankylosing spondylitis blood, it appeared, was a TCR beta motif of about eight highly homologous variants.

From the 5' RACE reads, TCRdb called clonotypes with MiXCR, one entry per CDR3 protein. The sample yields fewer than 400,000 distinct CDR3 sequences, approximately 20% seen once. The antigens of these receptors remain unknown. Sequencing was performed on blood, either unsorted or a sorted T cell fraction (not recorded which). The source of these receptors is a male donor with ankylosing spondylitis.

As to this clonotype: A read error is possible here, since a much larger clone lies one base away. The chain is built from TRBV12-3 or TRBV12-4 and TRBJ2-2, with D possibly matching TRBD1 (6 bases). Trimming cost V 3 bases and J 7 bases, with 12 bases left between them. The CDR3 has 14 residues. The CDR3 loop is CASSFSNRVGELFF. In nucleotides, the CDR3 is TGTGCCAGCAGTTTTTCCAACAGGGTCGGGGAGCTGTTTTTT.

The chain is built from TRBV5-4 and TRBJ2-1; TRBD2 is a possible D gene (5 bases). Germline loops: CDR1 SGHNT, CDR2 YYREEE (reference sequence). Trimming removed 0 bases at V and 0 bases at J, with 7 bases between. This CDR3 spans 15 amino acids. CDR3 coding DNA: TGTGCCAGCAGCTTGGATAGCGACTCCTACAATGAGCAGTTCTTC. This codes for CASSLDSDSYNEQFF.

This clonotype appeared a few times. One junction end does not reproduce the germline sequence, and a read error may be involved. The J gene is TRBJ2-2, the V gene TRBV4-1, with 7 bases lining up with TRBD1. The germline CDR1 and CDR2 sequences are MGHRA and YSYEKL. The CDR3 has 16 amino acids. In DNA form, the CDR3 reads TGCGCCAGCAACCAAATAGACAGGGCGAAGACCGGGGAGCTGTTTTTT. Translated: CASNQIDRAKTGELFF.

V is TRBV25-1 and J is TRBJ2-5; no firm D call. CDR3 size: 15 residues. Between the trimmed V and J ends, which lost 0 bases and 4 bases, there was a span of 12 bases. Germline CDR1 reads MGHDK; CDR2 reads SYGVNS. CDR3 bases: TGTGCCAGCAGTGAATACCTAATGGGGATAGAGACCCAGTACTTC. Its protein is CASSEYLMGIETQYF.

The chain links TRBV4-3 to TRBJ2-7; 8 bases agree with TRBD1. Germline V lookup: CDR1 LGHNA, CDR2 YSLEER. The CDR3 spans 15 residues. V lost 5 bases and J lost 3; bases outside the gene matches: 9. This CDR3 is CASSVYRGTGYEQYF. CDR3 nucleotides: TGCGCCAGCAGCGTGTACAGGGGGACGGGCTACGAGCAGTACTTC.

The chain has TRBV10-3 and TRBJ1-4; tentative D call: TRBD1 (6 bases). Germline-derived CDR1 and CDR2 are ENHRY and SYGVKD. The CDR3 covers 17 residues. The V end lost 1 base, the J end lost 0 bases, and 12 bases lay between the germline ends. For the CDR3, the DNA is TGTGCCATCAGTGAGTTTGCAGGGGATGCAACTAATGAAAAACTGTTTTTT. It codes for CAISEFAGDATNEKLFF.

The CDR3 loop is CASSLEAVRIDTQYF. For the CDR3, the DNA is TGCGCCAGCAGCTTGGAGGCGGTGCGGATAGATACGCAGTATTTT. The chain links TRBV5-1 to TRBJ2-3; no clear D gene. The CDR3 contains 15 residues. Germline CDR1 is SGHRS and CDR2 is YFSETQ. Deletions cut 0 bases from V and 5 bases from J, with 13 bases between.

This chain uses TRBV18 with TRBJ2-1; 10 nucleotides agree with TRBD2. The CDR3 covers 17 residues. In germline, CDR1 is KGHSH, CDR2 LQKENI. The trim removed 2 bases at V and 6 bases at J, leaving 10 bases unmatched. The CDR3 spells CASSPLSGRASGNEQFF. CDR3 in DNA: TGTGCCAGCTCACCATTGAGCGGGAGGGCCTCGGGCAATGAGCAGTTCTTC.

This clonotype was seen a few times. The chain carries TRBV12-3 or TRBV12-4 and TRBJ1-1; D gene ambiguous. CDR3 length: 12 amino acids. V was shortened by 4 bases and J by 10 bases, with 13 bases between the two germline ends. DNA of the CDR3: TGTGCCAGCAGTTCAACTTACAAAGGAGCTTTCTTT. It translates to CASSSTYKGAFF.

The chain has TRBV14 and TRBJ2-7; D is unresolved. CDR3 size: 14 residues. Deletions cut 3 bases from V and 6 bases from J, with 15 bases between. Germline V gene data show CDR1 as SGHDN and CDR2 as FVKESK. DNA for the CDR3: TGTGCCAGCAGCCATATTTCTGGGATGCGCGAGCAGTACTTC. Its translation: CASSHISGMREQYF.

This clonotype was counted a few times. The chain joins TRBV7-8 to TRBJ2-7, with 9 bases identical to TRBD1. The CDR3 covers 16 residues. V dropped 7 bases and J dropped 6; count of bases not matched to a gene: 16. CDR1 and CDR2 from the germline V gene are SGHVS and FQNEAQ. CDR3 sequence (DNA): TGTGCCAGCATAAGGAAACGGGGACAGGGAATCTCCGAGCAGTACTTC. It yields the protein CASIRKRGQGISEQYF.